The next 32 T cell receptor beta chains were all read from a single sample in a study of CD8 T cells in ankylosing spondylitis. Notes on the study in general: One TCR beta motif, made up of 7 or 8 highly homologous variants, appeared characteristic of ankylosing spondylitis blood.

TCRdb fed the 5' RACE reads into MiXCR, producing one record per CDR3 protein. The table lists about 540,000 distinct CDR3 sequences, roughly 13% of them singletons. No antigens are known for them. Specimen: blood, either unsorted or a sorted T cell fraction (not recorded which). The source is a male donor with ankylosing spondylitis.

This clonotype turned up a few times. V is TRBV11-2 and J is TRBJ2-5, with TRBD1 as a possible D gene (6 bases). V was pared by 2 bases and J by 4 bases, with 14 bases between. This CDR3 is 15 amino acids long. Germline lookup yields CDR1 SGHAT and CDR2 FQNNGV. The chain's CDR3 is CASSLMGAMGETQYF. In nucleotides, the CDR3 is TGTGCCAGCAGCTTAATGGGGGCGATGGGAGAGACCCAGTACTTC.

This clonotype has more than one count but fewer than ten. The genes are TRBV10-2 and TRBJ1-5; D not resolved. V lost 6 bases to trimming and J lost 1 base, with 13 bases between them. This CDR3 comprises 15 residues. Germline V CDR1 and CDR2: WSHSY, SAAADI. The CDR3 protein is CASSEQVRSNQPQHF. The CDR3 DNA sequence: TGCGCCAGCAGCGAGCAAGTCAGAAGCAATCAGCCCCAGCATTTT.

This clonotype was seen more than once but under ten times. This chain joins TRBV18 and TRBJ2-7; D may be TRBD2 (6 bases). Trimming shortened V by 3 bases and J by 7 bases, and 16 bases separated the two germline ends. Looked up from germline, CDR1 is KGHSH and CDR2 is LQKENI. The CDR3 extends over 14 amino acids. CDR3 region: CASSPPRAGSEQYF. DNA of the CDR3: TGTGCCAGCTCACCCCCCCGGGCGGGGTCTGAGCAGTACTTC.

This clonotype was detected a few times. This chain connects TRBV4-2 to TRBJ2-3, with 8 positions matching TRBD2. With V trimmed by 0 bases and J by 2 bases, 4 bases remained unmatched. Germline CDR1 reads LGHNA; CDR2 reads YNFKEQ. This CDR3 contains 16 residues. CDR3 nucleotides: TGTGCCAGCAGCCAAGAATTAGCGGGACACACAGATACGCAGTATTTT. Translated, it gives CASSQELAGHTDTQYF.

The V gene is TRBV19, the J gene TRBJ1-2; D remains unclear. From germline, CDR1 is LNHDA and CDR2 SQIVND (reference sequence). The CDR3 runs to 14 residues. Trimming removed 7 bases at V and 0 bases at J, with 12 bases between. The CDR3 bases are TGTGCCAGTACCATTCATAGAGCTAACTATGGCTACACCTTC. It yields the protein CASTIHRANYGYTF.

The sample holds a few counts of this clonotype. This chain connects TRBV20-1 to TRBJ2-7, with D uncertain. Trimming cost V 3 bases and J 9 bases, with 15 bases left between them. CDR1 and CDR2 from the germline V gene are DFQATT and SNEGSKA (reference sequence). The CDR3 is 12 residues long. CDR3 protein: CSASYTAQVQYF. DNA for the CDR3: TGCAGTGCTAGCTACACGGCCCAGGTGCAGTACTTC.

The gene calls are TRBV6-1 and TRBJ2-7; D unresolved. This CDR3 is 15 amino acids long. Germline V CDR1 and CDR2: MNHNS, SASEGT. V dropped 1 base and J dropped 4 bases, with 14 bases sitting between them. The CDR3 is CASSEDYSLLYEQYF. In DNA, the CDR3 is TGTGCCAGCAGTGAAGATTACAGTTTGTTGTACGAGCAGTACTTC.

This clonotype was seen only a few times. This chain connects TRBV11-2 to TRBJ2-5; maybe TRBD1 (6 bases). Trimming stripped 4 bases from V and 0 bases from J, with 15 bases between. The CDR3 extends over 16 amino acids. Germline V gene sequence: CDR1 SGHAT, CDR2 FQNNGV. CDR3 nucleotides: TGTGCCAGCAGCTCGCCCCGGGACACCTACCAAGAGACCCAGTACTTC. This gives the protein CASSSPRDTYQETQYF.

This clonotype was seen a few times. The chain recombines TRBV5-1 with TRBJ1-6; D might be TRBD1 (6 bases). V lost 4 bases and J lost 9, with 11 bases in between. CDR1 is SGHRS and CDR2 is YFSETQ in the germline V gene. This CDR3 has 13 residues. The DNA of the CDR3 is TGCGCCAGCAGCCCGGGGGCTCCTTCACCCCTCCACTTT. Its protein is CASSPGAPSPLHF.

This clonotype was counted at least ten times. The CDR3 DNA reads as TGCAGCGTTGTCCATGGGGGGACCTACGAGCAGTACTTC. This encodes CSVVHGGTYEQYF. The V gene is TRBV29-1, the J gene TRBJ2-7; a possible D gene is TRBD2 (6 bases). The V gene lost 4 bases and the J gene lost 2 bases, with 12 bases spanning the gap. The CDR3 is 13 residues long. Germline V CDR1 and CDR2: SQVTM, ANQGSEA.

This clonotype was detected only a few times. V and J are TRBV7-8 and TRBJ1-5, with D possibly being TRBD1 (5 bases). This CDR3 comprises 14 residues. Per the germline V gene, CDR1 is SGHVS and CDR2 is FQNEAQ. Trimming pared 5 bases from V and 5 bases from J, leaving 13 bases between. CDR3 sequence: CASSQAGLHQPQHF. DNA of the CDR3: TGTGCCAGCAGCCAAGCAGGGTTGCATCAGCCCCAGCATTTT.

This clonotype was counted at least ten times. The J gene is TRBJ2-1, the V gene TRBV6-5; 7 bases match TRBD2. Germline V lookup: CDR1 MNHEY, CDR2 SVGAGI. J gave up 0 bases and V 4 bases, and 3 bases lay outside the gene matches. There are 15 residues in the CDR3. The CDR3, as DNA: TGTGCCAGCAGTTTCGGGAGGCCCTCCTACAATGAGCAGTTCTTC. Translation: CASSFGRPSYNEQFF.

This clonotype was counted between two and nine times. The rearrangement links TRBV7-6 to TRBJ2-6; D might be TRBD2 (5 bases). CDR3 length equals 16 residues. Germline lookup yields CDR1 SGHVS and CDR2 FNYEAQ. Trimming pared 5 bases from V and 1 base from J, leaving 12 bases between. For the CDR3, the DNA is TGTGCCAGCAGCCGCGGGTCAACTTCTGGGGCCAACGTCCTGACTTTC. The encoded protein is CASSRGSTSGANVLTF. Supplemented by reference TRBV7-6 and TRBJ2-6, the full variable domain reads GAGVSQSPRYKVTKRGQDVALRCDPISGHVSLYWYRQALGQGPEFLTYFNYEAQQDKSGLPNDRFSAERPEGSISTLTIQRTEQRDSAMYRCASSRGSTSGANVLTFGAGSRLTVL.

This clonotype was seen a single time. The genes are TRBV6-1 and TRBJ1-2; TRBD1 matches 10 bases. J lost 8 bases, V lost 8 bases, and 8 bases had no gene match. From germline, CDR1 is MNHNS and CDR2 SASEGT. The CDR3 is 13 residues long. CDR3 region: CASLGQGVPGYTF. CDR3 DNA: TGTGCCAGCCTTGGACAGGGGGTACCAGGCTACACCTTC.

CDR3 bases: TGCAGCGTTGGACACAGCTCCTACGAGCAGTACTTC. As protein: CSVGHSSYEQYF. V is TRBV29-1 and J is TRBJ2-7; D is unresolved. The CDR3 length is 12 residues. Germline CDR1 and CDR2: SQVTM and ANQGSEA. Trimming removed 4 bases at V and 0 bases at J, with 7 bases between.

There are a few counts of this clonotype. The chain combines TRBV10-3 with TRBJ2-1, with 12 positions matching TRBD2. Germline loops: CDR1 ENHRY, CDR2 SYGVKD. The CDR3 is 14 residues long. With V trimmed by 7 bases and J by 10 bases, 8 bases remained unmatched. This chain's CDR3 is CAIKRGLAGQEQFF. The CDR3 nucleotides read TGTGCCATCAAGAGGGGACTAGCGGGCCAAGAGCAGTTCTTC.

V gene TRBV7-2 combines with J gene TRBJ1-1, with D tentatively TRBD1 (5 bases). CDR1 is SGHTA, CDR2 FQGNSA, per germline. This CDR3 comprises 13 residues. Trimming left V 4 bases short and J 10 bases short, with 16 bases between. The DNA of the CDR3 is TGTGCCAGCAGCTCTGATCTGGGGGGTTCAGCTTTCTTT. Its protein product is CASSSDLGGSAFF.

The V gene is TRBV6-1, the J gene TRBJ2-7; a weak D match, TRBD2 (6 bases). The CDR3 contains 12 residues. The germline CDR1 and CDR2 sequences are MNHNS and SASEGT. V was shortened by 6 bases and J by 5 bases, with 11 bases between the two germline ends. CDR3 sequence reads: CASSAPSDEQYV. The CDR3, as DNA: TGTGCCAGCAGCGCTCCTAGCGACGAGCAGTACGTC.

The J gene is TRBJ2-5, the V gene TRBV11-3, with D possibly being TRBD1 or TRBD2 (5 bases each). Germline assignment: CDR1 SGHNT and CDR2 YENEEA. The CDR3 has 16 amino acids. Trimming took 3 bases from V and 2 from J, leaving 16 bases between them. CDR3 in amino acids: CASSLLGARGQETQYF. CDR3 coding DNA: TGTGCCAGCAGCTTGTTAGGGGCCCGAGGGCAAGAGACCCAGTACTTC.

This clonotype has just a few counts. The gene calls are TRBV3-1 and TRBJ2-1; TRBD1 agrees at 8 bases. The V and J ends lost 4 bases and 8 bases, in that order; junction bases with no gene match: 10. This CDR3 spans 15 amino acids. The V gene's germline CDR1 is LGHDT and CDR2 YNNKEL (reference sequence). The DNA of the CDR3 is TGTGCCAGCAGCCTAGGAACAGGGGGATACGATGAGCAGTTCTTC. Translating gives CASSLGTGGYDEQFF.

This clonotype occurred a few times. J is TRBJ1-6 and V is TRBV5-6; weak D call: TRBD1 (6 bases). The CDR3 consists of 15 residues. V was cut by 4 bases and J by 9 bases, with 17 bases left in between. The germline gives CDR1 SGHDT, CDR2 YYEEEE. The CDR3 region has the DNA TGTGCCAGCAGCCCCTACAGGGTGGTCGGTTCACCCCTCCACTTT. It yields the protein CASSPYRVVGSPLHF.

This clonotype has just a few counts. V and J are TRBV20-1 and TRBJ1-2, with 7 nucleotides matching TRBD1. Trimming at V came to 1 base and at J to 0 bases, leaving 23 bases not matched to a gene. CDR3 length: 21 residues. Germline V gives CDR1 DFQATT, CDR2 SNEGSKA (reference sequence). The CDR3: CSARGTGGTASGTQANYGYTF. The CDR3 nucleotides read TGCAGTGCTAGAGGTACCGGGGGGACAGCTTCCGGGACACAGGCTAACTATGGCTACACCTTC.

This clonotype was seen at least ten times. This rearrangement joins TRBV5-1 to TRBJ1-1, with D unclear. CDR3 length: 14 amino acids. In germline, CDR1 is SGHRS, CDR2 YFSETQ. V was cut by 0 bases and J by 4 bases, with 10 bases left in between. DNA for the CDR3: TGCGCCAGCAGCTTGGCGGCCGCGAGCACTGAAGCTTTCTTT. Translated: CASSLAAASTEAFF.

This clonotype has more than one count but fewer than ten. CDR3 residues: CASSLAYSTDTQYF. The CDR3 bases are TGCGCCAGCAGCTTGGCCTATAGCACAGATACGCAGTATTTT. The chain joins TRBV5-1 to TRBJ2-3, with D hard to call. Trimming pared 0 bases from V and 0 bases from J, leaving 5 bases between. CDR3 length equals 14 residues. Germline V gives CDR1 SGHRS, CDR2 YFSETQ.

The chain carries TRBV5-6 and TRBJ1-1; 9 nucleotides line up with TRBD1. There are 17 residues in the CDR3. V was clipped by 4 bases and J by 1 base; unmatched bases: 11. CDR1 and CDR2 from the germline V gene are SGHDT and YYEEEE. CDR3 residues: CASSRPLNRGQNTEAFF. The CDR3 nucleotides are TGTGCCAGCAGCCGACCCCTGAACAGGGGGCAGAACACTGAAGCTTTCTTT.

The chain has TRBV7-2 and TRBJ2-7; 7 nucleotides match TRBD2. The trim removed 5 bases at V and 2 bases at J, leaving 6 bases unmatched. CDR3 length equals 14 residues. From germline, CDR1 is SGHTA and CDR2 FQGNSA. In DNA form, the CDR3 reads TGTGCCAGCAGCCGTGGACTAGGGGCCTACGAGCAGTACGTC. Protein: CASSRGLGAYEQYV.

This clonotype was seen a few times. The V and J genes are TRBV12-3 or TRBV12-4 and TRBJ2-5, with a possible D match to TRBD2 (6 bases). The V end lost 0 bases, the J end lost 4 bases, and 9 bases lay between the germline ends. The CDR3 runs 14 residues. CDR3 coding DNA: TGTGCCAGCAGTTTAGCGGGAGGTTTAGAGACCCAGTACTTC. Residues: CASSLAGGLETQYF.

The chain is built from TRBV9 and TRBJ2-1; 15 positions match TRBD2. The CDR3 contains 16 residues. CDR1 is SGDLS and CDR2 is YYNGEE in the germline V gene. Germline trimming cut 2 bases from V and 13 bases from J; bases unmatched to any gene: 10. The chain's CDR3 is CASSVSGLAGGSDQFF. CDR3 DNA: TGTGCCAGCAGCGTCTCCGGACTAGCGGGAGGGAGTGACCAGTTCTTC.

The chain is built from TRBV12-3 or TRBV12-4 and TRBJ1-5; 8 bases agree with TRBD1. This CDR3 is 17 amino acids long. Germline trimming cut 6 bases from V and 4 bases from J; bases unmatched to any gene: 14. The CDR3 here is CASSTRDRGTRNQPQHF. The CDR3 bases are TGTGCCAGCAGCACCAGAGACAGGGGTACTAGGAATCAGCCCCAGCATTTT.

The chain has TRBV29-1 and TRBJ1-1, with TRBD1 as a possible D gene (5 bases). CDR3 length equals 12 residues. Looked up from germline, CDR1 is SQVTM and CDR2 is ANQGSEA. As DNA, the CDR3 is TGCAGGGCCCAGGGCGGTCGGACTGAAGCTTTCTTT. Translated, it gives CRAQGGRTEAFF.

This clonotype has just one count. The genes are TRBV7-6 and TRBJ2-2; TRBD2 is a possible D gene (5 bases). Looked up from germline, CDR1 is SGHVS and CDR2 is FNYEAQ. This CDR3 region has 13 residues. Trimming pared 4 bases from V and 6 bases from J, leaving 9 bases between. Here the CDR3 reads CASSSPEAGELFF. CDR3 nucleotides: TGTGCCAGCAGCTCCCCGGAGGCCGGGGAGCTGTTTTTT. The variable domain in full, with the rest retrieved from reference TRBV7-6 and TRBJ2-2, is GAGVSQSPRYKVTKRGQDVALRCDPISGHVSLYWYRQALGQGPEFLTYFNYEAQQDKSGLPNDRFSAERPEGSISTLTIQRTEQRDSAMYRCASSSPEAGELFFGEGSRLTVL.

This clonotype was found a few times. J is TRBJ1-2 and V is TRBV5-4, with D unresolved. V was trimmed by 1 base and J by 4 bases, leaving 11 bases between them. CDR1 and CDR2 (germline): SGHNT, YYREEE (reference sequence). This CDR3 contains 14 residues. This CDR3 reads CASSLKVIGYGYTF. The CDR3 DNA is TGTGCCAGCAGCTTGAAGGTCATTGGCTATGGCTACACCTTC.